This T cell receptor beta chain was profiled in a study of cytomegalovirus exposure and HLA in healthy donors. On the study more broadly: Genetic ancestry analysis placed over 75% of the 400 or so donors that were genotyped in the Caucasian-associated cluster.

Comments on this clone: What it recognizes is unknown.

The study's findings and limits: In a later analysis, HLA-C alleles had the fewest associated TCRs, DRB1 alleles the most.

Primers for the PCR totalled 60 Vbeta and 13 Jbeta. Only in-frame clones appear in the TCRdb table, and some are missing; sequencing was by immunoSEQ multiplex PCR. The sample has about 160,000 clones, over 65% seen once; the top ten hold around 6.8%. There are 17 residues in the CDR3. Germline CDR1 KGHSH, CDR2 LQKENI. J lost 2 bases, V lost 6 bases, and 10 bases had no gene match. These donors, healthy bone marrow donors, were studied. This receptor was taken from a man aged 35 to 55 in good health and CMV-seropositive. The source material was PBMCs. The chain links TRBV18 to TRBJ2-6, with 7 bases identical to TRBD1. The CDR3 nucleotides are TGTGCCAGCTCGGTGCAGACAGGGAGCCCTGGGGCCAACGTCCTGACTTTC. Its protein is CASSVQTGSPGANVLTF.